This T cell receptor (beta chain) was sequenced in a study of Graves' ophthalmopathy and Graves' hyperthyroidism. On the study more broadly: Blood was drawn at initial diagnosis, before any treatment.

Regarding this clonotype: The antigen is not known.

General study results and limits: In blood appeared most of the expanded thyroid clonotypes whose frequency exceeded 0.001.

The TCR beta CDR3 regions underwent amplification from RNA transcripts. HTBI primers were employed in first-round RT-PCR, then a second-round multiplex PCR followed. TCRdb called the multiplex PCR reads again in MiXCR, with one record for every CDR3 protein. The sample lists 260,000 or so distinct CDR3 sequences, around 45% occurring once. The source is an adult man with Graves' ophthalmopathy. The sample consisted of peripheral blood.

The CDR3 DNA reads TGTGCCTGGCGGGGAGGTTACGAGCAGTACTTC. It codes for CAWRGGYEQYF. This rearrangement joins TRBV14 to TRBJ2-7, with D possibly TRBD2 on 6 matching bases. This CDR3 is 11 amino acids long. CDR1 is SGHDN and CDR2 is FVKESK in the germline V gene. V shed 11 bases and J shed 4 bases, with 12 bases lying between them.